A selection of T cell receptor beta chains follows, all from one sample in a study of blood T cells in healthy people across ages. MiXCR, applied by TCRdb to the 5' RACE reads, yields one record per CDR3 protein. The profile covers 890,000 or so distinct CDR3 sequences, with 55% to 65% appearing a single time and roughly a quarter taken by the ten largest. The sample was blood. The receptors were gathered from a man aged 25-45 years in good health. Each CDR3 is given with its conserved first and last residue. The D gene is left open where the match is weak. Clone size is stated in some rows and not others, as once, few, many or a class when expanded.

13	NA	TRBV7-2	TRBJ2-2	NA	TGTGCCAGCAGCTCAGGGTGGACCGGGGAGCTGTTTTTT	CASSSGWTGELFF
15	NA	TRBV15	TRBJ2-7	NA	TGTGCCACCAGCAGCTTCCCTAAGTTGACCTACGAGCAGTACTTC	CATSSFPKLTYEQYF
15	NA	TRBV5-5	TRBJ2-3	TRBD2	TGTGCCAGCAGCTCCGGCGGGGGGCCCACAGATACGCAGTATTTT	CASSSGGGPTDTQYF
12	NA	TRBV14	TRBJ1-5	NA	TGTGCCAGCAGCCAAGCCGGGCAGCCCCAGCATTTT	CASSQAGQPQHF
16	NA	TRBV7-9	TRBJ2-3	NA	TGTGCCAGCAGCTTAGCGGGACATTACCACACAGATACGCAGTATTTT	CASSLAGHYHTDTQYF
15	few	TRBV7-2	TRBJ2-1	TRBD2	TGTGCCAGCAGCATTAGCGGGGGTACATACAATGAGCAGTTCTTC	CASSISGGTYNEQFF
16	NA	TRBV2	TRBJ2-3	TRBD2	TGTGCCAGCAGTGATGTCGGGAGGACTCGCGCAGATACGCAGTATTTT	CASSDVGRTRADTQYF
12	few	TRBV29-1	TRBJ2-3	NA	TGCAGCGTTCATGGAGGTCCAGATACGCAGTATTTT	CSVHGGPDTQYF
18	NA	TRBV12-3/TRBV12-4	TRBJ2-5	TRBD2	TGTGCCAGCAGCCATCGCCGCGAACCGAGTAGCGGGGGAGAGACCCAGTACTTC	CASSHRREPSSGGETQYF
14	many	TRBV3-1	TRBJ2-3	NA	TGTGCCAGCAGCCAAGATCCTCGCCCGGATACGCAGTATTTT	CASSQDPRPDTQYF
15	NA	TRBV7-9	TRBJ2-7	NA	TGTGCCAGCAGCGGTACGGGACTTCGGGCCTACGAGCAGTACTTC	CASSGTGLRAYEQYF
14	NA	TRBV27	TRBJ1-2	NA	TGTGCCAGCAGTTTGGTCAGTCACGGGCATGGCTACACCTTC	CASSLVSHGHGYTF
16	NA	TRBV20-1	TRBJ2-7	NA	TGCAGTGCTAGAGATCGACAGAGGTCCTTCTCCTACGAGCAGTACTTC	CSARDRQRSFSYEQYF
12	NA	TRBV4-2	TRBJ1-2	TRBD1	TGTGCCAGCAAATCCGGGACAGATGGCTACACCTTC	CASKSGTDGYTF
16	NA	TRBV29-1	TRBJ2-7	TRBD2	TGCAGCGTTGAAGATTTTCGAAGCGGGGGGAACTACGAGCAGTACTTC	CSVEDFRSGGNYEQYF
10	NA	TRBV20-1	TRBJ2-7	TRBD1	TGCAGTGCGCACAGGGGCGAGCAGTACTTC	CSAHRGEQYF
16	NA	TRBV12-3/TRBV12-4	TRBJ2-1	TRBD2	TGTGCCAGCAGGACCGACCTTGGACTAGCGTTGTATGAGCAGTTCTTC	CASRTDLGLALYEQFF
13	NA	TRBV7-2	TRBJ2-7	TRBD2	TGTGCCAGCAGCACCATCGGGGGGTACGAGCAGTACTTC	CASSTIGGYEQYF
14	NA	TRBV6-2/TRBV6-3	TRBJ2-5	NA	TGTGCCAGCAGTCTCTATCCGCTCGGAAGAACCCAGTACTTC	CASSLYPLGRTQYF
16	few	TRBV5-1	TRBJ1-6	NA	TGCGCCAGCAGCTTGACACTGTTAGGGCCTAATTCACCCCTCCACTTT	CASSLTLLGPNSPLHF
14	NA	TRBV20-1	TRBJ2-5	TRBD1	TGCAGTGCTAGAACAGGGGGTCGGGGCGAGACCCAGTACTTC	CSARTGGRGETQYF
21	once	TRBV4-3	TRBJ2-1	TRBD2	TGCGCCAGCAGCCAAGATGCTCTATCGCGGGGGGGCTTCACCCTCTACAATGAGCAGTTCTTC	CASSQDALSRGGFTLYNEQFF
11	NA	TRBV2	TRBJ2-1	NA	TGTGCCAGCATCACCTACAATGAGCAGTTCTTC	CASITYNEQFF
14	NA	TRBV27	TRBJ2-1	TRBD2	TGTGCCAGCAGGCTCGGACTAGCGTACAATGAGCAGTTCTTC	CASRLGLAYNEQFF
15	NA	TRBV3-1	TRBJ1-2	NA	TGTGCCAGCAGCCAAGAGGGGCGACGGAACTATGGCTACACCTTC	CASSQEGRRNYGYTF
15	NA	TRBV9	TRBJ2-5	TRBD1	TGTGCCGGCAGCGCCAGGACAGGGACTCAAGAGACCCAGTACTTC	CAGSARTGTQETQYF
14	few	TRBV6-5	TRBJ2-7	NA	TGTGCCAGCAGTCGGGGTGGGACCTCCTACGAGCAGTACTTC	CASSRGGTSYEQYF
16	NA	TRBV9	TRBJ2-1	TRBD2	TGTGCCAGCAGCGCAGGACTAGCGGGGAGATCCTACGAGCAGTTCTTC	CASSAGLAGRSYEQFF
14	NA	TRBV6-1	TRBJ2-1	TRBD1	TGTGCCAGCAGTTGGCAGGGGGAAGGGGATGAGCAGTTCTTC	CASSWQGEGDEQFF
13	few	TRBV15	TRBJ2-2	NA	TGTGCCACCCGCCCCGGTAACACCGGGGAGCTGTTTTTT	CATRPGNTGELFF
12	NA	TRBV12-3/TRBV12-4	TRBJ2-1	NA	TGTGCCATCCTTACACTTCTCAATGAGCAGTTCTTC	CAILTLLNEQFF
14	few	TRBV4-3	TRBJ1-2	NA	TGCGCCAGCAGCCAAGTCTCACAGAACTATGGCTACACCTTC	CASSQVSQNYGYTF
18	NA	TRBV29-1	TRBJ2-1	NA	TGCAGCGTTGAAGATGGGGGGGCACGAGGGCCCCGATACAATGAGCAGTTCTTC	CSVEDGGARGPRYNEQFF
14	few	TRBV28	TRBJ2-7	TRBD2	TGTGCCAGCAGCTCTCTAGCGGGACACTACGAGCAGTACTTC	CASSSLAGHYEQYF
12	NA	TRBV20-1	TRBJ1-1	NA	TGCAGTGCTATCCTAAGAGGGACTGAAGCTTTCTTT	CSAILRGTEAFF
17	NA	TRBV4-3	TRBJ2-5	TRBD2	TGCGCCAGCAGCCAAGATTGGGCTAGCGGGGGTTTGGAGACCCAGTACTTC	CASSQDWASGGLETQYF
17	NA	TRBV7-2	TRBJ1-2	NA	TGTGCCAGCAGCTTGCAACCGTGGGGCAGAAGTTTGGGTGGCTACACCTTT	CASSLQPWGRSLGGYTF
16	NA	TRBV7-2	TRBJ2-1	TRBD2	TGTGCCAGCAGCTTAGCCCGGGGTAGCGGGGGTAATGAGCAGTTCTTC	CASSLARGSGGNEQFF
15	few	TRBV19	TRBJ2-6	NA	TGTGCCAGTAGTTCAGCTGGCTCTGGGGCCAACGTCCTGACTTTC	CASSSAGSGANVLTF
13	NA	TRBV4-2	TRBJ2-1	NA	TGTGCCGGCAGCCACGTGGACAGCAATGAGCAGTTCTTC	CAGSHVDSNEQFF
15	few	TRBV5-1	TRBJ1-1	NA	TGCGCCAGCAGCTTGGTGTTGTCAGGGGACACTGAAGCTTTCTTT	CASSLVLSGDTEAFF